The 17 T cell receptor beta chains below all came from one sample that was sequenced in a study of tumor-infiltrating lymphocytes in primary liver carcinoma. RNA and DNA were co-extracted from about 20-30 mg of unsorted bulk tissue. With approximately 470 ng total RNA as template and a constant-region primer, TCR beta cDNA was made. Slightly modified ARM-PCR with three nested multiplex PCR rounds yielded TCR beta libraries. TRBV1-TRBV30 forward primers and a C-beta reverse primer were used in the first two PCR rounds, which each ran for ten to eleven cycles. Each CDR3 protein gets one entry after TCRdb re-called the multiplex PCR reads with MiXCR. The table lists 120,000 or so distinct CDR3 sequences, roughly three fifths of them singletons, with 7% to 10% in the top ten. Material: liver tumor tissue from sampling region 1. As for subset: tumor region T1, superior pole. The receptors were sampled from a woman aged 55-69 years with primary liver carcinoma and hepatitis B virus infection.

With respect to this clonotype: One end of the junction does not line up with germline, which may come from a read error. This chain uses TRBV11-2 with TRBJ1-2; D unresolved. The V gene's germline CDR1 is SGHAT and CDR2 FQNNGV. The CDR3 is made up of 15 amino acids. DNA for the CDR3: TGTGTCAGCAACTTAGAGGGCACCTCCTATGAAAGCTACACCTTC. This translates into CVSNLEGTSYESYTF. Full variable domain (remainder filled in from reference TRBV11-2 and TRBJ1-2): EAGVAQSPRYKIIEKRQSVAFWCNPISGHATLYWYQQILGQGPKLLIQFQNNGVVDDSQLPKDRFSAERLKGVDSTLKIQPAKLEDSAVYLCVSNLEGTSYESYTFGSGTRLTVV.

This CDR3 reads CISWGRGRGTEAFF. Written as DNA, the CDR3 is TGTATCAGTTGGGGGCGGGGACGTGGCACTGAAGCTTTCTTT. The genes are TRBV19 and TRBJ1-1; tentative D call: TRBD1 (6 bases). CDR3 size: 14 residues. In germline, CDR1 is LNHDA, CDR2 SQIVND (reference sequence).

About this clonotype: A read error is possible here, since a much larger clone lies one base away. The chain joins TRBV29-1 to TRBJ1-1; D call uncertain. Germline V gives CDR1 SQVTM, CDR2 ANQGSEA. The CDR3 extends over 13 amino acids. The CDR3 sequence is CRVGEAGFTEAFF. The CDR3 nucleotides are TGCCGCGTTGGGGAGGCAGGATTCACTGAAGCTTTCTTT.

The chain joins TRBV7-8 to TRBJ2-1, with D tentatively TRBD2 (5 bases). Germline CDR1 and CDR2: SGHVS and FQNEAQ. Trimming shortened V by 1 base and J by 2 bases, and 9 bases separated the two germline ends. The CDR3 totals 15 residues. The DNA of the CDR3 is TGTGCCAGCAGCTTAGGGGAGTATCCCTACAATGAGCAGTTCTTC. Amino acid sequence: CASSLGEYPYNEQFF.

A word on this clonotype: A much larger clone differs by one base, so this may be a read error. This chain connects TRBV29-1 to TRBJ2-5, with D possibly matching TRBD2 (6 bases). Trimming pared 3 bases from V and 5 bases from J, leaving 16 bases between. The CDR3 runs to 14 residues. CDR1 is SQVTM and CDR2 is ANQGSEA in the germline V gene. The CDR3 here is CSVDFLSGEETQYF. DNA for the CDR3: TGCAGCGTTGATTTCCTATCGGGAGAGGAGACCCAGTACTTC.

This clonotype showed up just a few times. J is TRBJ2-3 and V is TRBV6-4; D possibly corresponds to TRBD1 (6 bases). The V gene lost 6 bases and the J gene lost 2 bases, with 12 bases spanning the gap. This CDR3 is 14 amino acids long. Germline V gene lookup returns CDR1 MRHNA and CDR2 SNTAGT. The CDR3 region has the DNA TGTGCCAGCAGCCGGGACACCAACACAGATACGCAGTATTTT. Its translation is CASSRDTNTDTQYF.

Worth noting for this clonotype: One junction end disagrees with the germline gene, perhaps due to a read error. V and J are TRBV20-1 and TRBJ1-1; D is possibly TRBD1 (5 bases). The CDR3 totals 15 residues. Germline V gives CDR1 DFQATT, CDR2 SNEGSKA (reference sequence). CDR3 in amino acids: CNARAGGGGSTEAFF. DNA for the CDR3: TGCAATGCTAGAGCTGGGGGGGGAGGGAGCACTGAAGCTTTCTTT.

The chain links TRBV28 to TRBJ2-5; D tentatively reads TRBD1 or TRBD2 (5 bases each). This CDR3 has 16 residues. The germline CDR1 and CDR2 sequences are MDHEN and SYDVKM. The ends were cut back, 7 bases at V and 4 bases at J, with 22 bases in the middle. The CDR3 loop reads CASTPSGQGARETQYF. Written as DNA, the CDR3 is TGTGCCAGCACTCCCAGCGGCCAGGGTGCGCGAGAGACCCAGTACTTC.

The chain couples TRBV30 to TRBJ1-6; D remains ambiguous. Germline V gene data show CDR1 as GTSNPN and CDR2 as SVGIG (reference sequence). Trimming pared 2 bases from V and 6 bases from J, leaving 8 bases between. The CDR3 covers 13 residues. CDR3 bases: TGTGCCTGGAGTAGAGACCTTAATTCACCCCTCCACTTT. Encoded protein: CAWSRDLNSPLHF.

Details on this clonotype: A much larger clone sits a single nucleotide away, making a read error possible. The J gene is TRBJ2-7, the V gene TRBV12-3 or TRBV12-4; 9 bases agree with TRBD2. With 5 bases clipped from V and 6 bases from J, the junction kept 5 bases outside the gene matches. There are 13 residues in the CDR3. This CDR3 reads CASSRSGGSEQYF. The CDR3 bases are TGTGCCAGCAGTCGTAGCGGGGGCTCCGAGCAGTACTTC.

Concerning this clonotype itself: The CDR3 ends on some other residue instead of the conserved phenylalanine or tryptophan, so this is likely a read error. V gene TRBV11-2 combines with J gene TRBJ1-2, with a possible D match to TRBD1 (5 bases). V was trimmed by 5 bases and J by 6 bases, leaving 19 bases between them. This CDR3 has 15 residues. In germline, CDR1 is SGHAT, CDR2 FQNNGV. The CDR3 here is CASSQVLGEGDGYTL. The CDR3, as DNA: TGTGCCAGCAGCCAAGTCCTGGGGGAAGGGGATGGCTACACCCTC.

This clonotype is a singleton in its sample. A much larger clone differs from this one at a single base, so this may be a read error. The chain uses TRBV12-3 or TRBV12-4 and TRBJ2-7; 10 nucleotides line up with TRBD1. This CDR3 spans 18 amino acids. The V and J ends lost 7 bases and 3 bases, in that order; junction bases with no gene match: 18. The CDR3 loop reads CASTYSPSVTGGRYEQYF. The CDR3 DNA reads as TGTGCCAGCACCTATTCCCCATCCGTGACAGGGGGCCGCTACGAGCAGTACTTC.

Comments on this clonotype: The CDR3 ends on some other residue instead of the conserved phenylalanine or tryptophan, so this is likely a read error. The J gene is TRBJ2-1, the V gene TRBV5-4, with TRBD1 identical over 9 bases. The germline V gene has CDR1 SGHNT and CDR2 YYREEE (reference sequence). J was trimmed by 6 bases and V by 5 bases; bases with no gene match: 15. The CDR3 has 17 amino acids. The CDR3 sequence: CASRNTQGQGSRNEQFL. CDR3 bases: TGTGCCAGCAGAAACACGCAGGGACAGGGTAGTCGCAATGAGCAGTTCTTA.

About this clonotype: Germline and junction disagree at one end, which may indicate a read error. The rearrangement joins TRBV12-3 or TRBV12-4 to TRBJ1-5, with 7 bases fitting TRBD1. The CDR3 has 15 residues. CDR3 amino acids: CASSTLYGAGQPQHF. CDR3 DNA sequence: TGTGCCAGCAGCACCCTCTATGGGGCGGGACAGCCTCAGCATTTT.

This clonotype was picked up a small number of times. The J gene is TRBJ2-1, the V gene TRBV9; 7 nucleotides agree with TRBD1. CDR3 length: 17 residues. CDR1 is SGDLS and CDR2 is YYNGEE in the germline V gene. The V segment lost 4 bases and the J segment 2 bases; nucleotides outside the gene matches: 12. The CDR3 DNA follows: TGTGCCAGCAGCCCTCGAGGGGGCGCCACAACCTACAATGAGCAGTTCTTC. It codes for CASSPRGGATTYNEQFF.

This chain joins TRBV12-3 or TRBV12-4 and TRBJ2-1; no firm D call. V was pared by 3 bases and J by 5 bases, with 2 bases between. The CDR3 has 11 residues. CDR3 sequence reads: CASSFNNEQFF. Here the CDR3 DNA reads TGTGCCAGCAGTTTCAACAATGAGCAGTTCTTC.

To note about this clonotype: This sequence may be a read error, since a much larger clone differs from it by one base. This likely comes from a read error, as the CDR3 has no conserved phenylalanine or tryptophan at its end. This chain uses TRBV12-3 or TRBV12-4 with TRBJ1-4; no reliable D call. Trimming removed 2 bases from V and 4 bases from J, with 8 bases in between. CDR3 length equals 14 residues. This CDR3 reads CASSLHTLNEKLFL. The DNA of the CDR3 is TGTGCCAGCAGTTTACACACCCTTAATGAAAAACTGTTTCTT.